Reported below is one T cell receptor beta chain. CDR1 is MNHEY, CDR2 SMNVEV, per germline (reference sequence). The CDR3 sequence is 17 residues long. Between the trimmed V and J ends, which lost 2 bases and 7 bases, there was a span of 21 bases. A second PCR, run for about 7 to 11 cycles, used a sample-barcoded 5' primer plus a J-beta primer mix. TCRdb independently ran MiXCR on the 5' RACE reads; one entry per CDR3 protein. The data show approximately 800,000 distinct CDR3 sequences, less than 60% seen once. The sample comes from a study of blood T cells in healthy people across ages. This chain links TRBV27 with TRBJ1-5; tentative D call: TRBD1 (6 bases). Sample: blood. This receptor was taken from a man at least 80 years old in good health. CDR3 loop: CASSLEGGPIRGQPQHF. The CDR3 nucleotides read TGTGCCAGCAGTTTAGAAGGGGGGCCCATCCGCGGGCAGCCCCAGCATTTT.